These T cell receptor beta chains were read from a single sample in a study of T cell responses to AZD1222 COVID-19 vaccine. Produced via immunoSEQ multiplex PCR; TCRdb's table is partial and in-frame only. This table holds some 120,000 clones, roughly 86% found once. The input for sequencing was peripheral blood, taken 28 days after the second AZD1222 dose. All receptors come from an adult who received the AZD1222 COVID-19 vaccine. CDR3s include the opening cysteine and the closing phenylalanine or tryptophan. The D gene is left open where the match is weak. A clone size is listed for some rows: how often the clone was seen (once, few, many), or a class if it is expanded.

>TRBV7-2|.|TRBJ1-1|.
TGTGCCAGCAGCTTAAGGTTTATGGGGGACACTGAAGCTTTCTTT
CASSLRFMGDTEAFF
>TRBV5-1|.|TRBJ2-1|.
TGCGCCAGCAGCTTGGGGGCTCGGGGTTCCCTCAATGAGCAGTTCTTC
CASSLGARGSLNEQFF
>TRBV6-2/TRBV6-3|.|TRBJ2-7|TRBD1
TGTGCCAGCAGTACCGACAGGGTTTTGAGGGCCTACGAGCAGTACTTC
CASSTDRVLRAYEQYF
>TRBV12-5|once|TRBJ1-2|.
TGTGCTAGTGGTTTGGTATCAACAGGGGGCTACACCTTC
CASGLVSTGGYTF
>TRBV10-1|few|TRBJ2-7|.
TGCGCCAGCAGTCCTTATAGGCTGGGTGAGCAGTACTTC
CASSPYRLGEQYF
>TRBV5-6|few|TRBJ1-1|.
TGTGCCAGCACTTCGGGGGCCACCCCTTACACTGAAGCTTTCTTT
CASTSGATPYTEAFF
>TRBV18|.|TRBJ1-5|TRBD1
TGTGCCAGCTCATGGGACAGAGACCAGCCCCAGCATTTT
CASSWDRDQPQHF
>TRBV3-1/TRBV3-2|once|TRBJ1-1|TRBD1
TGTGCCAGCAGCTGGGACAGCCGCACTGAAGCTTTCTTT
CASSWDSRTEAFF
>TRBV9|.|TRBJ2-5|.
TGTGCCAGCAGCGTAGGGGGGGTAGGACAAGAGACCCAGTACTTC
CASSVGGVGQETQYF
>TRBV19|.|TRBJ2-1|TRBD2
TGTGCCAGTAATCGCGGGAGGTACAATGAGCAGTTCTTC
CASNRGRYNEQFF
>TRBV15|.|TRBJ2-2|.
TGTGCCACCAGCAGCGGGCCCCCGAACACCGGGGAGCTGTTTTTT
CATSSGPPNTGELFF